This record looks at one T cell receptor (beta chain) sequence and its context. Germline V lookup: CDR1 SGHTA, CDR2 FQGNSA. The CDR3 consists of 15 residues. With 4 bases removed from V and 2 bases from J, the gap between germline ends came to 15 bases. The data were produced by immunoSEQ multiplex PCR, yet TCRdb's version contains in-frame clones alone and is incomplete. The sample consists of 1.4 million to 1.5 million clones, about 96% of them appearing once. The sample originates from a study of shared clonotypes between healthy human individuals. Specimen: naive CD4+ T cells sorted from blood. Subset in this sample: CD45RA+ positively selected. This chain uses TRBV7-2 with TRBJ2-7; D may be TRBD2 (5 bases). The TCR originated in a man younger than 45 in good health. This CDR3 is CASSSNPGKTYEQYF. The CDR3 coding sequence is TGTGCCAGCAGCTCAAATCCCGGGAAAACCTACGAGCAGTACTTC.